The 5 T cell receptor beta chains in this list originate from one sample, sequenced in a study of CD8+ T cells in alopecia areata. Extraction of RNA preceded its reverse transcription into cDNA, which served as the sequencing template. TCRdb's table, derived via immunoSEQ multiplex PCR, lists solely in-frame clones and lacks some. The sample includes under 110,000 clones, roughly 60% of them seen just once. The treatment: oral pan-JAK inhibitor, 5-10 mg twice daily. The material sequenced was CD8+ T cells sorted from blood, taken at roughly week 58, from a patient treated with tofacitinib. Receptors were obtained from a human donor with alopecia areata.

The V and J genes are TRBV10-3 and TRBJ2-1; TRBD2 matches at 8 bases. CDR3 size: 15 residues. V was pared by 6 bases and J by 2 bases, with 6 bases of the junction left unmatched. CDR1 and CDR2 (germline): ENHRY, SYGVKD. The DNA of the CDR3 is TGTGCCATCAGAGAGGCACTAGCGGCCTACAATGAGCAGTTCTTC. It yields the protein CAIREALAAYNEQFF.

This chain uses TRBV5-1 with TRBJ2-2; 8 bases match TRBD1. The V gene end was trimmed by 0 bases and the J gene end by 4 bases; junction bases not matched to a gene: 5. The CDR3 loop spans 16 amino acids. The germline gives CDR1 SGHRS, CDR2 YFSETQ. CDR3 residues: CASSLADRGVTGELFF. CDR3 DNA sequence: TGCGCCAGCAGCTTGGCCGACAGGGGAGTCACCGGGGAGCTGTTTTTT.

This sequence joins TRBV27 and TRBJ2-7, with D perhaps being TRBD1 or TRBD2 (6 bases each). This CDR3 comprises 17 residues. The V and J ends lost 2 bases and 2 bases respectively, with 19 bases between them. Germline loops: CDR1 MNHEY, CDR2 SMNVEV (reference sequence). The DNA of the CDR3 is TGTGCCAGCAGTTTACCCCCAGGGGTCGGGAGACCCTACGAGCAGTACTTC. It yields the protein CASSLPPGVGRPYEQYF.

The CDR3 spells CAWSGASLEKLFF. The CDR3 DNA follows: TGTGCCTGGAGTGGGGCTAGCCTAGAAAAACTGTTTTTT. This chain connects TRBV30 to TRBJ1-4; D gene uncertain. The CDR3 runs to 13 residues. Trimming left V 1 base short and J 8 bases short, with 11 bases between. Looked up from germline, CDR1 is GTSNPN and CDR2 is SVGIG (reference sequence).

This chain links TRBV11-2 with TRBJ2-5, with TRBD2 identical over 8 bases. Germline CDR1 reads SGHAT; CDR2 reads FQNNGV. This CDR3 has 15 residues. J was trimmed by 5 bases and V by 6 bases; bases with no gene match: 11. The CDR3, as DNA: TGTGCCAGCAGTCCCTACTTAGCGGGGAGGGAGACCCAGTACTTC. It translates to CASSPYLAGRETQYF. Based on the CDR3 plus reference TRBV11-2 and TRBJ2-5, the full variable domain is EAGVAQSPRYKIIEKRQSVAFWCNPISGHATLYWYQQILGQGPKLLIQFQNNGVVDDSQLPKDRFSAERLKGVDSTLKIQPAKLEDSAVYLCASSPYLAGRETQYFGPGTRLLVL.